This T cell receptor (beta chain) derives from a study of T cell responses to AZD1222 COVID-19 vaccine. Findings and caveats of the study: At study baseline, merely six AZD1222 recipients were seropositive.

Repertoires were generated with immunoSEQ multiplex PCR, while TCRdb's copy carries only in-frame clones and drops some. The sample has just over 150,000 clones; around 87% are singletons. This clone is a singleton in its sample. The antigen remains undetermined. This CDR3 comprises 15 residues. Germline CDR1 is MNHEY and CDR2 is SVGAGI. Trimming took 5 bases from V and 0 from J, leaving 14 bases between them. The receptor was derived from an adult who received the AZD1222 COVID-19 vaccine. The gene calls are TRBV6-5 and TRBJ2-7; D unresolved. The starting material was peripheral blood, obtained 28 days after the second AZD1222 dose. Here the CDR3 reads CASSPTRWLSYEQYF. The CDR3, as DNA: TGTGCCAGCAGTCCTACCAGGTGGCTCTCCTACGAGCAGTACTTC.